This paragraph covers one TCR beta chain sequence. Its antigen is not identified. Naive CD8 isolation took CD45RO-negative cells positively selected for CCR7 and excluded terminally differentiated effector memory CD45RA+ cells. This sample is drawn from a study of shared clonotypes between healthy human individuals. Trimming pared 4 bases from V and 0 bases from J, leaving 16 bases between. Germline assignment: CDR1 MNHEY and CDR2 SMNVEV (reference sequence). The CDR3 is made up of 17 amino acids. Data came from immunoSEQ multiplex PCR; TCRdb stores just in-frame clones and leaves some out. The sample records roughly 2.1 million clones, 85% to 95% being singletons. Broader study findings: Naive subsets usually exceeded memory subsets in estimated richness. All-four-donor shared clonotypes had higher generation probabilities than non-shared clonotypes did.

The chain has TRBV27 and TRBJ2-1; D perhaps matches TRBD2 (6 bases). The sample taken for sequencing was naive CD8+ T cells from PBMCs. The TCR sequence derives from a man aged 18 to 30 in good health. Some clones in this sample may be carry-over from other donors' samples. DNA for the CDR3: TGTGCCAGCAGTTCCAGAAGTCGGGGGAGCTCCTACAATGAGCAGTTCTTC. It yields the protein CASSSRSRGSSYNEQFF.